The 18 T cell receptor beta chains below were found in one sample sequenced in a study of blood T cell repertoires in COVID-19. The data were produced by immunoSEQ multiplex PCR, yet TCRdb's version contains in-frame clones alone and is incomplete. This repertoire shows 50,000 or so clones, about 89% found once; its top ten account for about 25%. The sample consisted of peripheral blood. These receptors all come from a human donor in a cohort sampled during active COVID-19.

The count of this clone is one. V usage is TRBV7-3 and J usage is TRBJ2-1; a weak D match, TRBD1 (7 bases). The germline gives CDR1 SGHTA, CDR2 FQGTGA. The CDR3 contains 16 residues. Trimming took off 5 bases at V and 2 bases at J, with 16 bases between the two ends. CDR3 sequence reads: CASSPGGGQPYNEQFF. The CDR3 bases are TGTGCCAGCAGCCCCGGAGGGGGACAGCCCTACAATGAGCAGTTCTTC.

The chain combines TRBV18 with TRBJ2-7, with TRBD1 matching 9 bases. The germline gives CDR1 KGHSH, CDR2 LQKENI. The J segment lost 1 base and the V segment lost 2 bases, leaving 3 bases of the junction unmatched. The length of the CDR3 is 15 residues. Written as DNA, the CDR3 is TGTGCCAGCTCACCAGGGACAGGGTTATCCTACGAGCAGTACTTC. It encodes CASSPGTGLSYEQYF. Looking up the rest from reference TRBV18 and TRBJ2-7 gives the full variable domain: NAGVMQNPRHLVRRRGQEARLRCSPMKGHSHVYWYRQLPEEGLKFMVYLQKENIIDESGMPKERFSAEFPKEGPSILRIQQVVRGDSAAYFCASSPGTGLSYEQYFGPGTRLTVT.

The chain is built from TRBV28 and TRBJ2-5, with 9 bases matching TRBD2. The junction had 13 bases not matched to a gene; V was cut back by 9 bases and J by 2 bases. The CDR3 covers 16 residues. Germline V gives CDR1 MDHEN, CDR2 SYDVKM. The CDR3 region has the DNA TGTGCCAGTACCGCCGGGCCAGCGGGGGGACAAGAGACCCAGTACTTC. Amino acids: CASTAGPAGGQETQYF.

This chain links TRBV6-4 with TRBJ2-3; the D gene is possibly TRBD1 (6 bases). Trimming pared 5 bases from V and 4 bases from J, leaving 10 bases between. CDR1 is MRHNA and CDR2 is SNTAGT in the germline V gene. The CDR3 runs 13 residues. DNA of the CDR3: TGTGCCAGCAGTCGACAGGAGGCAGATACGCAGTATTTT. Translated, it gives CASSRQEADTQYF.

The chain joins TRBV5-4 to TRBJ2-1; TRBD2 matches 11 bases. Germline trimming cut 4 bases from V and 4 bases from J; bases unmatched to any gene: 4. In germline, CDR1 is SGHNT, CDR2 YYREEE (reference sequence). This CDR3 comprises 15 residues. This CDR3 is CASSGGTSGYNEQFF. The CDR3, as DNA: TGTGCCAGCAGCGGAGGGACTAGCGGTTACAATGAGCAGTTCTTC.

The chain joins TRBV19 to TRBJ2-2; TRBD2 aligns across 8 bases. Germline trimming cut 5 bases from V and 4 bases from J; bases unmatched to any gene: 12. Germline-derived CDR1 and CDR2 are LNHDA and SQIVND (reference sequence). This CDR3 has 17 residues. CDR3 coding DNA: TGTGCCAGTAGTTCCTCACGGACTAGCTCGGGCACCGGGGAGCTGTTTTTT. Its protein is CASSSSRTSSGTGELFF.

The rearrangement links TRBV5-5 to TRBJ1-1; no definite D call. V was cut by 0 bases and J by 3 bases, with 6 bases left in between. The length of the CDR3 is 13 residues. CDR1 and CDR2 from the germline V gene are SGHKS and YYEKEE (reference sequence). CDR3 residues: CASSLDRDTEAFF. The CDR3 nucleotides read TGTGCCAGCAGCTTGGACCGGGACACTGAAGCTTTCTTT.

V usage is TRBV29-1 and J usage is TRBJ2-6, with no clear D. CDR1 SQVTM and CDR2 ANQGSEA come from the germline V gene. V was trimmed by 0 bases and J by 0 bases, leaving 12 bases between them. The CDR3 loop spans 17 amino acids. CDR3 in DNA: TGCAGCGTTGAAGATTCCCGGCGGAACTCTGGGGCCAACGTCCTGACTTTC. This translates into CSVEDSRRNSGANVLTF.

V usage is TRBV21-1 and J usage is TRBJ2-7; the table gives TRBD1 as D, unverified against the DNA. TRBV21-1 is a pseudogene locus. The CDR3 contains 19 residues. This CDR3 is CASSQGTGRDPKSSYEQYF. The CDR3 nucleotides read TGTGCCAGCAGTCAAGGAACAGGGCGAGACCCCAAATCGTCCTACGAGCAGTACTTC.

The V call is TRBV30, the J call TRBJ2-5, with D maybe TRBD2 (6 bases). The V end lost 2 bases, the J end lost 2 bases, and 12 bases lay between the germline ends. Germline assignment: CDR1 GTSNPN and CDR2 SVGIG (reference sequence). This CDR3 has 14 amino acids. CDR3 in amino acids: CAWSHGGPQETQYF. CDR3 nucleotides: TGTGCCTGGAGTCACGGGGGACCACAAGAGACCCAGTACTTC.

The chain has TRBV2 and TRBJ2-7, with 9 bases fitting TRBD1. From germline, CDR1 is SNHLY and CDR2 FYNNEI. This CDR3 contains 12 residues. This chain's CDR3 is CASSEGGDREFV. The CDR3 nucleotides read TGTGCCAGCAGTGAGGGGGGGGACAGGGAGTTTGTC.

This clone is a singleton in its sample. The rearrangement links TRBV7-7 to TRBJ2-2, with D possibly TRBD1 on 5 matching bases. Trimming pared 4 bases from V and 4 bases from J, leaving 10 bases between. The germline V gene has CDR1 SSHAT and CDR2 FNYEAQ (reference sequence). The length of the CDR3 is 14 residues. CDR3 bases: TGTGCCAGCAGCTACAGGTTGCTCACCGGGGAGCTGTTTTTT. It specifies CASSYRLLTGELFF.

This chain joins TRBV5-1 and TRBJ2-5; 9 positions match TRBD2. The CDR3 extends over 16 amino acids. Germline V gene data show CDR1 as SGHRS and CDR2 as YFSETQ. J gave up 2 bases and V 0 bases, and 5 bases lay outside the gene matches. The CDR3 DNA sequence: TGCGCCAGCAGCTTGGGACTAGCGGACACACAAGAGACCCAGTACTTC. It yields the protein CASSLGLADTQETQYF.

This clone appeared a single time. This chain uses TRBV14 with TRBJ2-7; 7 bases line up with TRBD1. Germline V gene sequence: CDR1 SGHDN, CDR2 FVKESK. V shed 3 bases and J 9 bases; nucleotides not matched to a gene: 2. CDR3 length: 11 amino acids. CDR3 nucleotides: TGTGCCAGCAGCCAGGGGGACAGGCAGTACTTC. It codes for CASSQGDRQYF.

This chain uses TRBV6-5 with TRBJ2-3, with 7 bases matching TRBD1. V lost 6 bases to trimming and J lost 4 bases; unmatched junction nucleotides: 10. There are 15 residues in the CDR3. Germline assignment: CDR1 MNHEY and CDR2 SVGAGI. CDR3 nucleotides: TGTGCCAGCAGCCTACGACAGGGATTATCAGATACGCAGTATTTT. This gives the protein CASSLRQGLSDTQYF.

This clone has just one count. The rearrangement links TRBV7-2 to TRBJ1-4; D possibly corresponds to TRBD1 (5 bases). The V end lost 5 bases, the J end lost 2 bases, and 9 bases lay between the germline ends. The CDR3 contains 14 residues. Germline loops: CDR1 SGHTA, CDR2 FQGNSA. CDR3 nucleotide sequence: TGTGCCAGCAGCATTCGGGGGACTAATGAAAAACTGTTTTTT. Translating it yields CASSIRGTNEKLFF.

The genes are TRBV14 and TRBJ2-7; 8 bases match TRBD1. J gave up 0 bases and V 2 bases, and 3 bases lay outside the gene matches. The CDR3 extends over 15 amino acids. The germline gives CDR1 SGHDN, CDR2 FVKESK. CDR3: CASSQRGQVSYEQYF. CDR3 in DNA: TGTGCCAGCAGCCAAAGGGGACAGGTCTCCTACGAGCAGTACTTC.

This clone occurred once. The rearrangement links TRBV28 to TRBJ1-4; D remains unclear. V was shortened by 2 bases and J by 12 bases, with 19 bases between the two germline ends. Germline CDR1 is MDHEN and CDR2 is SYDVKM. This CDR3 contains 15 residues. The CDR3 DNA is TGTGCCAGCAGTTTACCCCGGGATCGTGGGATGGAACTGTTTTTT. It specifies CASSLPRDRGMELFF.